This TCR beta chain is drawn from a study of T-cell reconstitution after alpha-beta-depleted transplantation in children (dated by TCRdb to 2016 to 2017). With respect to the entire study: T-cell immune reconstitution after TCRalphabeta/CD19-depleted allogeneic hematopoietic cell transplantation in children was quantitatively tracked in the study by means of TCR repertoire profiling. Study-level results and caveats: Over the following months the frequencies of hyperexpanded clones went down, and after one year T-cell counts and TCRbeta diversity were mostly credited to newly produced T cells. The apparently early recovery of alphabetaT-cell counts about two months after transplant reportedly depended on only several hundred rapidly expanded clones that came from non-depleted graft cells. In some patients, high TCRbeta diversity at day 60 was attributed to recipient T cells and intrathymic progenitors that had survived conditioning.

According to the germline V gene (reference sequence), CDR1 reads LGHDT and CDR2 reads YNNKEL. Taken from cysteine to phenylalanine, the CDR3 has 12 residues. The entry retains the CDR3 DNA only, 36 bases that are in frame from base 1. V and J are truncated by 1 base and 4 bases respectively, leaving an intervening sequence of 4 bases. Only a few counts were recorded for this clonotype. Its antigen specificity is not known. Base quality data are lacking; no much larger clone is found one base away. Library construction relied on PCR. Reads for this sample came from an Illumina HiSeq 2500. TCR libraries were prepared with molecular barcoding, using unique molecular identifiers to normalize TCRbeta repertoire quantification. Through fastp at Q25 and MiXCR, TCRdb rebuilt clones from the public reads, retaining in-frame beta chains. Rows are combined by CDR3 protein, so each entry shows the most common genes and DNA. The sample yields approximately 220,000 distinct CDR3 sequences; about a sixth were counted once. Jointly, the top ten make up 40% to 50% of the sample.

The sample's treatment or condition, from its label and the paper: allogeneic hematopoietic cell transplantation with graft depleted of TCRalphabeta T cells and CD19 B cells. TCRalphabeta/CD19-depleted allogeneic hematopoietic cell grafts were given to the transplant recipients, all of whom were children. The chain was built from TRBV3-1 and TRBJ1-2, with no confident D gene call. The source was PBMCs, mostly from graft donor cells, collected 360 days after TCRalphabeta/CD19-depleted stem cell transplant. The TCR was taken from a male patient between 2 and 9 years old who had a stem cell transplant for acute lymphoblastic leukemia, so the T cells may come from the graft donor. The DNA sequence is TGTGCCAGCAGCCAAGGTTTCTATGGCTACACCTTC. Translated, this is CASSQGFYGYTF.